This T cell receptor (beta chain) derives from a study of human T cells and chemical hapten exposure (dated by TCRdb to the early 2020s). About the study as a whole: For sensitization, 2% DPC in acetone was applied to a 2 cm by 2 cm area of upper inner arm skin. Blood for TCR sequencing was provided by twenty-nine alopecia patients at one to four time points (pre-sensitization, 2, 6 and 24 weeks). Patient blood was sampled pre-sensitization (week 0) and at 2, 6 and about 24 weeks after DPC sensitization. In alopecia patients, the study followed how the peripheral blood TCR repertoire changed in vivo over primary and secondary sensitization to diphenylcyclopropenone (DPC), a hapten. Weekly therapeutic DPC doses were additionally applied to the scalp of patients throughout the roughly 25-week study period. Patch tests used Finn chambers with 0.01% DPC on the upper back, scored after 6 days by International Contact Dermatitis Research Group standards. Libraries were pooled for sequencing, and variation in per-sample TCR yields was attributed mainly to small differences in library volumes within the pool. The mostly female patient cohort included alopecia areata with under or over 50% scalp involvement, alopecia totalis and alopecia universalis. On the study overall, not on this receptor specifically: After repeated subsampling, changes were observed in the strength of the expansion versus patch-test correlation and in the threshold at which the correlation became significant. The number of TCRs above 1 in 1000 frequency did not change with DPC sensitization; there was no evidence of global repertoire structure alterations. Because every patient had alopecia, a presumed autoimmune disease, the patients' immune response might differ from that of healthy individuals. The number of PT1 expanded TCRs positively correlated with patch test score, significant at thresholds 8, 16 and 32 but not 4. Significantly more large CDR3 similarity clusters were formed by expanded TCRs than by pre-sensitization or healthy control sets, consistent with antigen-driven responses.

The library was built by means of RACE. Reads for this sample came from a NextSeq 500. During library preparation, unique molecular identifiers were attached to individual cDNA molecules so that TCRs could be counted quantitatively and reproducibly. For every blood RNA sample, sequencing covered both the TCR alpha and TCR beta chains. Per the source publication's procedure: A median of about 87,000 TCRs per sample was observed, with a range of about 23,224 to 690,600. The Decombinator software suite was used to annotate the V, J and CDR3 of the TCR reads. Every sample was subsampled to the same number of TCRs (28,000) for the PS versus PT1 abundance plots. TCRs were defined as expanded if absent before sensitization and observed at least eight times at the 2-week time point. Using fastp at Q25 and MiXCR, TCRdb reprocessed the public reads and kept productive beta chains. A single entry per CDR3 protein holds the most common genes and DNA from its merged rows. It is TCRdb's table, rather than the study itself, that gives the V and J calls and clone size. In this sample the table shows about 380,000 distinct CDR3 sequences, 4% to 5.5% of which occur a single time. The top ten clonotypes cover approximately 2.1% of the sample.

Details on this clonotype: The clone's antigen remains unknown. Within one base of it there is no much larger clone, and no base qualities were kept.

Explained via the paper, the time point label denotes: patch test 1, 2 weeks after DPC sensitization. Interpreted using the paper, the treatment or condition label stands for: therapeutic diphenylcyclopropenone sensitization with weekly scalp DPC. At every patch-test visit, the blood draw took place before the patch test was put on. To be eligible, patients had to be aged 18 to 70, diagnosed with alopecia and judged suitable for DPC therapy, while pregnant patients were excluded. Total RNA was extracted from unfractionated whole blood that had been collected in Tempus Blood RNA tubes. From the cysteine up to the phenylalanine, the CDR3 has a length of 15 residues. Only CDR3 DNA is held: 45 bases, read in frame from base 1. V and J are truncated by 5 bases and 4 bases respectively, leaving an intervening sequence of 15 bases.

The sequence was obtained from a woman between 50 and 59 years old with alopecia areata. Some clones in this sample may be carry-over from other donors' samples. The chain was built from TRBV12-3 or TRBV12-4 and TRBJ1-5; D gene: possibly TRBD1, on 5 matching bases. Sequencing used whole blood, obtained in connection with sensitization to the hapten diphenylcyclopropenone (DPC). The bases are TGTGCCAGCAGTACGGGACCCCGGGGAAATCAGCCCCAGCATTTT. This yields the protein CASSTGPRGNQPQHF.